This T cell receptor beta chain comes out of a study of T-cell reconstitution after alpha-beta-depleted transplantation in children. Study outcomes and limitations: Two months or so post-transplant, alpha-beta T cells reportedly derived from several hundred expanded graft clones. Elevated TCRbeta diversity at day 60 was traced, in some patients, to surviving recipient T cells and thymic progenitors.

Germline CDR1 is SGHKS and CDR2 is YYEKEE (reference sequence). V was clipped by 2 bases and J by 4 bases; unmatched bases: 6. The CDR3 runs 15 residues. It was with unique molecular identifiers that the TCRbeta library was prepared. TCRdb re-called the PCR reads through MiXCR, storing one row per CDR3 protein. Of some 150,000 distinct CDR3 sequences in the sample, 8% to 10% are singletons; the top ten hold around a sixth. In this sample, this clonotype turned up many times. Its target is unknown. The source material was PBMCs, mostly from graft donor cells, sampled 180 days after TCRalphabeta/CD19-depleted stem cell transplant. The chain carries TRBV5-5 and TRBJ2-1, with 7 positions matching TRBD2. This clonotype was sampled from a female patient aged 2 to 10 who had a stem cell transplant for congenital amegakaryocytic thrombocytopenia, so the T cells may come from the graft donor. CDR3 DNA sequence: TGTGCCAGCAGCTTTCTAGCGGAAACGTACAATGAGCAGTTCTTC. This gives the protein CASSFLAETYNEQFF.